The rows below give T cell receptor beta chains drawn from one sample of a study of T-cell reconstitution after alpha-beta-depleted transplantation in children. TCRdb reanalysed the PCR reads using MiXCR and keeps one entry per CDR3 protein. The sample has 140,000 to 150,000 distinct CDR3 sequences; 8.8% are singletons. Sequencing was performed on PBMCs, mostly from graft donor cells, taken 180 days after TCRalphabeta/CD19-depleted stem cell transplant. The receptors originated from a female patient between 2 and 15 years old who had a stem cell transplant for congenital amegakaryocytic thrombocytopenia, so the T cells may come from the graft donor. CDR3s include the opening cysteine and the closing phenylalanine or tryptophan. Clone size is shown for a subset of rows, as once, few, many or a class of expanded clone.

V gene	clone size	J gene	CDR3 protein
TRBV5-1	many	TRBJ1-1	CASSLSIPNAEAFF
TRBV5-1	many	TRBJ2-1	CASGRFSYNEQFF
TRBV9	many	TRBJ1-4	CASSKPGINEKLFF
TRBV28	many	TRBJ2-1	CASRTGGTYNEQFF
TRBV28	few	TRBJ1-2	CASSLIKPGGYTF
TRBV12-3/TRBV12-4	few	TRBJ1-1	CASGTGWGGTEAFF
TRBV3-1	many	TRBJ2-1	CASSQVGDEQFF
TRBV5-1	many	TRBJ2-7	CASSLTNSYEQYF
TRBV5-1	many	TRBJ2-7	CASSLGQWSSYEQYF
TRBV7-6	many	TRBJ2-3	CASSRGADTQYF
TRBV29-1	many	TRBJ2-2	CSVGSQAANTGELFF
TRBV5-1	many	TRBJ2-1	CASRLLSGDHNEQFF
TRBV5-1	NA	TRBJ2-7	CASSEGQGGYEQYF
TRBV5-1	many	TRBJ2-3	CASSSRDHPRTSTDTQYF
TRBV6-2/TRBV6-3	many	TRBJ2-2	CASTYRDYWNGELFF
TRBV12-3/TRBV12-4	many	TRBJ2-5	CASSPYRGRETQYF
TRBV28	many	TRBJ2-7	CASGTYEQYF
TRBV12-3/TRBV12-4	NA	TRBJ2-5	CASSFVRSKETQYF
TRBV5-1	few	TRBJ2-1	CASSLAPGRPYNEQFF
TRBV20-1	NA	TRBJ1-5	CSAKDRNQPQHF
TRBV20-1	NA	TRBJ2-1	CTRLSGDRGEQFF
TRBV20-1	many	TRBJ1-2	CSARDGAQGYTF
TRBV27	many	TRBJ1-5	CASSLGGKGAQHF
TRBV20-1	NA	TRBJ2-1	CSASRAGGRLNEQFF
TRBV5-1	medium-sized	TRBJ2-1	CASSGGSPYNEQFF
TRBV20-1	many	TRBJ2-1	CSELAGDWGEQFF
TRBV5-1	NA	TRBJ2-2	CASSLEVVLKTGELFF
TRBV5-1	NA	TRBJ2-5	CASSLAAGLQETQYF
TRBV4-2	many	TRBJ1-2	CASSQEYSSYGYTF
TRBV20-1	many	TRBJ2-1	CSARLRRPVSYNEQFF
TRBV18	NA	TRBJ2-1	CASSPPFPGGNNEQFF
TRBV25-1	NA	TRBJ1-5	CATRTHYQPQHF
TRBV7-6	NA	TRBJ2-5	CASSLGGTGNWEETQYF
TRBV28	many	TRBJ2-7	CASSLTGFEQYF
TRBV20-1	many	TRBJ2-5	CSAKTGGQETQYF
TRBV19	few	TRBJ1-6	CASIISIIRDPRDPLHF
TRBV29-1	few	TRBJ2-1	CSVEWGHILNEQFF
TRBV3-1	few	TRBJ2-1	CASSGRTGEENEQFF
TRBV5-1	NA	TRBJ1-3	CASSTSSANSGNTIYF
TRBV3-1	many	TRBJ2-1	CASSLLDNEQFF
TRBV20-1	once	TRBJ1-4	CSPRSSLPNEKLFF
TRBV27	NA	TRBJ2-1	CASRPTPYNEQFF
TRBV20-1	many	TRBJ2-7	CSATGVGGLATLEQYF
TRBV2	many	TRBJ2-3	CASIRLSDTQYF
TRBV28	many	TRBJ1-4	CASSQGTTNEKLFF
TRBV4-1	many	TRBJ2-6	CASSQLTSGSTGANVLTF
TRBV4-2	many	TRBJ2-2	CASSQDATGRTGELFF
TRBV20-1	once	TRBJ2-7	CSATGTLVWEQYF
TRBV12-3/TRBV12-4	many	TRBJ2-7	CAPSYYGGCSYEQYF
TRBV27	few	TRBJ2-1	CASSRSRGTYNEQFF
TRBV10-3	NA	TRBJ2-3	CAIKQEGLAGDTQYF
TRBV7-9	many	TRBJ2-1	CASSSFTGGDWGEQFF
TRBV11-3	few	TRBJ2-1	CASSLGTSGRDEQFF
TRBV7-9	many	TRBJ2-5	CASSSPNYTETQYF